Shown below are 29 T cell receptor beta chains from a single sample sequenced in a study of cytomegalovirus exposure and HLA in healthy donors. PCR used 60 Vbeta primers and 13 Jbeta primers. The method was immunoSEQ multiplex PCR; TCRdb's version includes in-frame clones alone and lacks a portion of them. Counted here are around 110,000 clones, roughly four fifths occurring once; the ten biggest clones make up roughly 6%. The source material was PBMCs. The receptors here all came from a woman aged 45-65 years in good health and CMV-seropositive.

This clone was detected a few times. V is TRBV7-6 and J is TRBJ2-1; 7 nucleotides agree with TRBD2. CDR1 SGHVS and CDR2 FNYEAQ come from the germline V gene. J gave up 1 base and V 5 bases, and 5 bases lay outside the gene matches. CDR3 length: 15 amino acids. For the CDR3, the DNA is TGTGCCAGCAGCGCAGGACTAGTTTCCTACAATGAGCAGTTCTTC. Translation: CASSAGLVSYNEQFF. The full variable domain, completed using reference TRBV7-6 and TRBJ2-1, is GAGVSQSPRYKVTKRGQDVALRCDPISGHVSLYWYRQALGQGPEFLTYFNYEAQQDKSGLPNDRFSAERPEGSISTLTIQRTEQRDSAMYRCASSAGLVSYNEQFFGPGTRLTVL.

The V call is TRBV11-2, the J call TRBJ1-1, with D possibly matching TRBD1 (5 bases). Between the trimmed V and J ends, which lost 2 bases and 4 bases, there was a span of 11 bases. The CDR3 extends over 14 amino acids. From germline, CDR1 is SGHAT and CDR2 FQNNGV. Here the CDR3 reads CASSLLLGGTEAFF. CDR3 nucleotides: TGTGCCAGCAGCTTACTCCTGGGGGGCACTGAAGCTTTCTTT. Full variable domain (rest looked up from reference TRBV11-2 and TRBJ1-1): EAGVAQSPRYKIIEKRQSVAFWCNPISGHATLYWYQQILGQGPKLLIQFQNNGVVDDSQLPKDRFSAERLKGVDSTLKIQPAKLEDSAVYLCASSLLLGGTEAFFGQGTRLTVV.

This chain links TRBV5-1 with TRBJ1-1; D possibly corresponds to TRBD1 (6 bases). Trimming shortened V by 4 bases and J by 0 bases, and 16 bases separated the two germline ends. The CDR3 is 16 amino acids. In germline, CDR1 is SGHRS, CDR2 YFSETQ. The CDR3 DNA follows: TGCGCCAGCAGCATGGGGGACACCAATTTGAACACTGAAGCTTTCTTT. Its translation is CASSMGDTNLNTEAFF.

The chain is built from TRBV27 and TRBJ1-2; D remains unclear. The CDR3 loop spans 15 amino acids. From germline, CDR1 is MNHEY and CDR2 SMNVEV (reference sequence). The V gene lost 2 bases and the J gene lost 1 base, with 11 bases spanning the gap. The CDR3 reads CASSLDGKGNYGYTF. The CDR3 DNA reads TGTGCCAGCAGTTTAGACGGGAAGGGTAACTATGGCTACACCTTC.

The chain joins TRBV21-1 to TRBJ2-7; the tabulated D call, TRBD1, remains unverified against the DNA. TRBV21-1 is a pseudogene segment. This CDR3 contains 17 residues. Here the CDR3 reads CASSKARGQGDSYEQYF. DNA of the CDR3: TGTGCCAGCAGCAAAGCGCGTGGGCAGGGGGACTCCTACGAGCAGTACTTC.

The chain carries TRBV28 and TRBJ1-2, with 7 nucleotides matching TRBD1. Germline trimming cut 5 bases from V and 13 bases from J; bases unmatched to any gene: 13. CDR3 size: 13 residues. From germline, CDR1 is MDHEN and CDR2 SYDVKM. The CDR3 protein is CASSPGGTAIPTF. The CDR3 coding sequence is TGTGCCAGCAGTCCAGGCGGGACAGCTATTCCCACCTTC.

The genes are TRBV19 and TRBJ2-1; no definite D call. The CDR3 is 12 residues long. Trimming shortened V by 4 bases and J by 10 bases, and 11 bases separated the two germline ends. From germline, CDR1 is LNHDA and CDR2 SQIVND (reference sequence). The CDR3 loop reads CASSTQMGEQFF. CDR3 nucleotide sequence: TGTGCCAGTAGTACCCAGATGGGCGAGCAGTTCTTC.

CDR3 sequence (DNA): TGTGCCAGCACCCCACAGGGCGAGACCCAGTACTTC. Amino acids: CASTPQGETQYF. The rearrangement joins TRBV7-2 to TRBJ2-5, with D possibly TRBD1 on 6 matching bases. Germline lookup yields CDR1 SGHTA and CDR2 FQGNSA. The CDR3 length is 12 residues. The V end lost 7 bases, the J end lost 5 bases, and 11 bases lay between the germline ends.

V gene TRBV2 combines with J gene TRBJ1-2; tentative D call: TRBD1 (6 bases). V dropped 6 bases and J dropped 5 bases, with 10 bases sitting between them. Germline assignment: CDR1 SNHLY and CDR2 FYNNEI. The CDR3 covers 12 residues. CDR3 DNA sequence: TGTGCCAGCAGAGAGGACAGTTATGGCTACACCTTC. This translates into CASREDSYGYTF.

The chain links TRBV7-9 to TRBJ2-7; perhaps TRBD1 as D (6 bases). V was shortened by 7 bases and J by 1 base, with 20 bases between the two germline ends. This CDR3 is built from 16 residues. From germline, CDR1 is SEHNR and CDR2 FQNEAQ (reference sequence). CDR3 sequence: CASTTLRGSESYEQYF. The CDR3, as DNA: TGTGCCAGCACCACCCTAAGGGGGTCGGAATCCTACGAGCAGTACTTC.

This sequence joins TRBV19 and TRBJ1-1, with D unclear. The CDR3 consists of 13 residues. Trimming pared 5 bases from V and 10 bases from J, leaving 17 bases between. Looked up from germline, CDR1 is LNHDA and CDR2 is SQIVND (reference sequence). In nucleotides, the CDR3 is TGTGCCAGTAGTCGGACTGTAAACCTAGGAGCTTTCTTT. Protein sequence: CASSRTVNLGAFF. The whole variable domain, remainder taken from reference TRBV19 and TRBJ1-1, is DGGITQSPKYLFRKEGQNVTLSCEQNLNHDAMYWYRQDPGQGLRLIYYSQIVNDFQKGDIAEGYSVSREKKESFPLTVTSAQKNPTAFYLCASSRTVNLGAFFGQGTRLTVV.

This chain links TRBV11-2 with TRBJ2-7; weak D call: TRBD2 (6 bases). V was pared by 5 bases and J by 3 bases, with 14 bases between. Germline CDR1 reads SGHAT; CDR2 reads FQNNGV. The CDR3 consists of 14 residues. The CDR3 DNA follows: TGTGCCAGCAGCGCCGGGACTGAATTCTACGAGCAGTACTTC. Protein product: CASSAGTEFYEQYF.

The chain's CDR3 is CASSLARGPGSYEQYF. The CDR3 nucleotides read TGTGCCAGCAGCTTAGCGCGTGGGCCAGGTTCCTACGAGCAGTACTTC. The V gene is TRBV7-9, the J gene TRBJ2-7, with D unclear. The CDR3 covers 16 residues. Looked up from germline, CDR1 is SEHNR and CDR2 is FQNEAQ (reference sequence). Deletions cut 0 bases from V and 1 base from J, with 13 bases between.

V usage is TRBV28 and J usage is TRBJ2-7; D possibly corresponds to TRBD1 (5 bases). The CDR3 loop spans 17 amino acids. Germline CDR1 and CDR2: MDHEN and SYDVKM. Trimming took off 3 bases at V and 0 bases at J, with 18 bases between the two ends. CDR3 DNA: TGTGCCAGCAGTTTTGGCAGGACACCCATTGCCTCCTACGAGCAGTACTTC. The encoded protein is CASSFGRTPIASYEQYF.

The chain couples TRBV19 to TRBJ2-7, with D tentatively TRBD2 (5 bases). Germline CDR1 reads LNHDA; CDR2 reads SQIVND (reference sequence). The CDR3 is 14 amino acids. V was cut by 8 bases and J by 2 bases, with 16 bases left in between. The CDR3 coding sequence is TGTGCCAGTTCCGGGGTAAAGGGAACCTACGAGCAGTACTTC. Its translation: CASSGVKGTYEQYF.

The chain is built from TRBV5-1 and TRBJ2-3; D ambiguous. This CDR3 contains 17 residues. The V gene lost 4 bases and the J gene lost 3 bases, with 21 bases spanning the gap. Per germline, CDR1 SGHRS and CDR2 YFSETQ. The CDR3 region is CASSLPHNTAETDTQYF. As DNA, the CDR3 is TGCGCCAGCAGCCTGCCCCATAACACGGCGGAGACAGATACGCAGTATTTT.

In its sample, this clone was seen once. The chain uses TRBV18 and TRBJ2-7; 7 bases map to TRBD1. From germline, CDR1 is KGHSH and CDR2 LQKENI. The CDR3 is made up of 17 amino acids. Germline trimming cut 6 bases from V and 2 bases from J; bases unmatched to any gene: 16. Written as DNA, the CDR3 is TGTGCCAGCTCTCTCCGTGGGACAGTCAGGACGGCCTACGAGCAGTACTTC. Translated: CASSLRGTVRTAYEQYF.

V is TRBV11-3 and J is TRBJ2-1, with 9 positions matching TRBD2. This CDR3 is 16 amino acids long. CDR1 and CDR2 from the germline V gene are SGHNT and YENEEA. The V and J ends lost 4 bases and 4 bases, in that order; junction bases with no gene match: 8. The CDR3 nucleotides read TGTGCCAGCAGCTACAGCGGGGGGCCGGGGTACAATGAGCAGTTCTTC. Residues: CASSYSGGPGYNEQFF.

This chain uses TRBV28 with TRBJ1-5, with D unresolved. There are 14 residues in the CDR3. CDR1 is MDHEN, CDR2 SYDVKM, per germline. V was clipped by 10 bases and J by 3 bases, with 16 bases between them. The CDR3: CAILNRGINQPQHF. CDR3 nucleotides: TGTGCCATCCTAAATCGGGGAATCAATCAGCCCCAGCATTTT.

This clone was seen a handful of times. The chain joins TRBV6-5 to TRBJ2-3, with no clear D. This CDR3 spans 12 amino acids. The germline CDR1 and CDR2 sequences are MNHEY and SVGAGI. Trimming shortened V by 6 bases and J by 0 bases, and 4 bases separated the two germline ends. The CDR3 loop is CASSSSTDTQYF. The CDR3 bases are TGTGCCAGCAGCTCTAGCACAGATACGCAGTATTTT.

This chain links TRBV19 with TRBJ1-5; a weak D match, TRBD1 (6 bases). This CDR3 has 14 residues. CDR1 is LNHDA and CDR2 is SQIVND in the germline V gene (reference sequence). Between the trimmed V and J ends, which lost 7 bases and 9 bases, there was a span of 19 bases. CDR3 in amino acids: CASKARGPGWPQHF. In DNA, the CDR3 is TGTGCCAGTAAAGCCAGGGGTCCGGGATGGCCCCAGCATTTT. Using reference TRBV19 and TRBJ1-5 for the parts outside the CDR3, the full variable domain is DGGITQSPKYLFRKEGQNVTLSCEQNLNHDAMYWYRQDPGQGLRLIYYSQIVNDFQKGDIAEGYSVSREKKESFPLTVTSAQKNPTAFYLCASKARGPGWPQHFGDGTRLSIL.

The V gene is TRBV2, the J gene TRBJ1-6, with 7 positions matching TRBD1. J was trimmed by 8 bases and V by 8 bases; bases with no gene match: 6. The CDR3 totals 13 residues. Germline V gene lookup returns CDR1 SNHLY and CDR2 FYNNEI. CDR3 sequence: CASYTGDDSPLHF. CDR3 DNA: TGTGCCAGCTACACAGGGGATGATTCACCCCTCCACTTT. Full variable domain (outside the CDR3, taken from reference TRBV2 and TRBJ1-6): EPEVTQTPSHQVTQMGQEVILRCVPISNHLYFYWYRQILGQKVEFLVSFYNNEISEKSEIFDDQFSVERPDGSNFTLKIRSTKLEDSAMYFCASYTGDDSPLHFGNGTRLTVT.

The rearrangement joins TRBV28 to TRBJ1-4; TRBD1 matches at 9 bases. CDR1 and CDR2 (germline): MDHEN, SYDVKM. V dropped 7 bases and J dropped 4; count of bases not matched to a gene: 7. The CDR3 loop spans 15 amino acids. CDR3 sequence reads: CASIPRGQGNEKLFF. For the CDR3, the DNA is TGTGCCAGCATTCCTAGGGGACAGGGTAATGAAAAACTGTTTTTT.

The chain has TRBV18 and TRBJ1-1; TRBD1 matches at 8 bases. Germline V gives CDR1 KGHSH, CDR2 LQKENI. The V and J ends lost 3 bases and 2 bases, in that order; junction bases with no gene match: 2. The length of the CDR3 is 14 residues. CDR3 DNA sequence: TGTGCCAGCTCACCGGGGACAGGTAACACTGAAGCTTTCTTT. Its translation: CASSPGTGNTEAFF.

The chain recombines TRBV5-6 with TRBJ1-1, with 8 bases aligning to TRBD1. Trimming removed 5 bases from V and 7 bases from J; junction bases left unmatched: 7. The CDR3 is made up of 13 amino acids. In germline, CDR1 is SGHDT, CDR2 YYEEEE. CDR3 bases: TGTGCCAGCAGTAACAGGGGGATAGTTGAAGCTTTCTTT. The encoded protein is CASSNRGIVEAFF.

V usage is TRBV7-3 and J usage is TRBJ2-1; TRBD2 matches at 11 bases. Per the germline V gene, CDR1 is SGHTA and CDR2 is FQGTGA. After removal of 5 bases from V and 8 bases from J, the junction contained 8 bases not matched to a gene. The CDR3 is made up of 15 amino acids. The CDR3 loop reads CASSLSGGALYEQFF. CDR3 coding DNA: TGTGCCAGCAGCCTTAGCGGGGGGGCCCTTTATGAGCAGTTCTTC.

V gene TRBV4-3 combines with J gene TRBJ2-3; 16 positions agree with TRBD2. J gave up 8 bases and V 3 bases, and 5 bases lay outside the gene matches. This CDR3 comprises 16 residues. Germline lookup yields CDR1 LGHNA and CDR2 YSLEER. The CDR3 DNA is TGCGCCAGCAGCCAGGGACTAGCGGGGGGGCCAACTACGCAGTATTTT. Residues: CASSQGLAGGPTTQYF.

The gene calls are TRBV2 and TRBJ1-5, with D perhaps TRBD1 (6 bases). The V and J ends lost 5 bases and 4 bases respectively, with 12 bases between them. CDR3 length: 14 residues. CDR1 is SNHLY, CDR2 FYNNEI, per germline. The CDR3 DNA follows: TGTGCCAGCAGTCCCGGACAGCAGAATCAGCCCCAGCATTTT. It is translated as CASSPGQQNQPQHF.

The V gene is TRBV7-8, the J gene TRBJ2-7, with 8 nucleotides matching TRBD1. V shed 5 bases, J shed 1 base, and the junction held 13 bases outside the gene matches. The CDR3 is made up of 17 amino acids. Germline V CDR1 and CDR2: SGHVS, FQNEAQ. DNA for the CDR3: TGTGCCAGCAGCACCGCTCCGGGACAGGTACTTTCCTACGAGCAGTACTTC. Its translation is CASSTAPGQVLSYEQYF.